The 4 T cell receptor beta chains below come from one sample, sequenced in a study of CD8+ T cells in alopecia areata. The treatment denotes: oral pan-JAK inhibitor, 5-10 mg twice daily. The authors extracted RNA and reverse transcribed it into cDNA as the sequencing template. Produced via immunoSEQ multiplex PCR; TCRdb's table is partial and in-frame only. The sample carries approximately 210,000 clones, roughly 60% recorded once. The sequencing used CD4+ T cells sorted from blood, collected at week 24, from a patient treated with tofacitinib. The source is a human donor with alopecia areata.

This rearrangement joins TRBV25-1 to TRBJ1-1; no reliable D call. Between the trimmed V and J ends, which lost 5 bases and 0 bases, there was a span of 7 bases. The length of the CDR3 is 13 residues. Germline assignment: CDR1 MGHDK and CDR2 SYGVNS. CDR3 sequence reads: CASSSLLNTEAFF. The CDR3 nucleotides are TGTGCCAGCAGTTCCCTTCTGAACACTGAAGCTTTCTTT.

This chain uses TRBV25-1 with TRBJ2-3; 7 nucleotides agree with TRBD1. The CDR3 totals 14 residues. Trimming took 4 bases from V and 0 from J; bases not matched to a gene: 1. Germline CDR1 and CDR2: MGHDK and SYGVNS. As DNA, the CDR3 is TGTGCCAGCAGTGTGGGACAGAGCACAGATACGCAGTATTTT. It specifies CASSVGQSTDTQYF.

Comments on this clone: At one end the junction does not follow the germline gene, possibly because of a read error. This chain connects TRBV5-4 to TRBJ1-2; D call uncertain. The germline V gene encodes CDR1 SGHNT and CDR2 YYREEE (reference sequence). The CDR3 is 12 residues long. CDR3: CASSVTATAVAF. The CDR3 DNA reads TGTGCCAGCAGCGTCACGGCGACGGCGGTTGCCTTC.

The gene calls are TRBV5-4 and TRBJ2-7; 7 nucleotides match TRBD2. V trimming: 0 bases; J trimming: 0 bases; junction bases outside the gene matches: 3. CDR1 and CDR2 from the germline V gene are SGHNT and YYREEE (reference sequence). CDR3 length: 15 amino acids. The CDR3 reads CASSLASGASYEQYF. The CDR3, as DNA: TGTGCCAGCAGCTTGGCCAGCGGGGCCTCCTACGAGCAGTACTTC.